A selection of T cell receptor beta chains follows, all from one sample in a study of cytomegalovirus exposure and HLA in healthy donors. Repertoires were generated with immunoSEQ multiplex PCR, while TCRdb's copy carries only in-frame clones and drops some. This sample yields approximately 61,000 clones, of which 55% to 65% are seen a single time; over 2.5% belongs to the top ten. The sample comprised PBMCs. The receptors originated from a woman aged 45 to 65 in good health and CMV-seronegative. Each CDR3 is given with its conserved first and last residue. D genes are given only for firm matches. Size tells how often a clone was seen (once, few, many) or the class of an expanded clone, and some rows leave it out.

abundance: NA
v_gene: TRBV5-5
j_gene: TRBJ2-7
d_gene: TRBD1
CDR3aa: CASSLGTGGSYEQYF
CDR3nt: TGTGCCAGCAGCTTGGGGACAGGGGGGTCCTACGAGCAGTACTTC

abundance: NA
v_gene: TRBV28
j_gene: TRBJ2-1
d_gene: TRBD2
CDR3aa: CASSPSGSFNEQFF
CDR3nt: TGTGCCAGCAGTCCTAGCGGGAGTTTCAATGAGCAGTTCTTC

abundance: few
v_gene: TRBV6-6
j_gene: TRBJ1-5
d_gene: TRBD1
CDR3aa: CASNYRGYGNQPQHF
CDR3nt: TGTGCCAGCAACTACAGGGGGTACGGCAATCAGCCCCAGCATTTT

abundance: NA
v_gene: TRBV5-1
j_gene: TRBJ2-7
d_gene: TRBD2
CDR3aa: CASSLVVAGAYEQYF
CDR3nt: TGCGCCAGCAGCTTGGTGGTAGCGGGCGCCTACGAGCAGTACTTC

abundance: NA
v_gene: TRBV5-1
j_gene: TRBJ2-3
d_gene: NA
CDR3aa: CASGLGTPSTDTQYF
CDR3nt: TGCGCCAGCGGGCTTGGGACACCGAGCACAGATACGCAGTATTTT

abundance: NA
v_gene: TRBV9
j_gene: TRBJ2-5
d_gene: TRBD2
CDR3aa: CASSVVSGIGETQYF
CDR3nt: TGTGCCAGCAGCGTAGTTAGCGGGATCGGCGAGACCCAGTACTTC

abundance: NA
v_gene: TRBV28
j_gene: TRBJ1-2
d_gene: TRBD1
CDR3aa: CASTDRGEREGYTF
CDR3nt: TGTGCCAGCACGGACAGGGGCGAACGGGAGGGCTACACCTTC

abundance: NA
v_gene: TRBV27
j_gene: TRBJ2-2
d_gene: NA
CDR3aa: CASSGLSTGELFF
CDR3nt: TGTGCCAGCTCAGGGTTGAGCACCGGGGAGCTGTTTTTT

abundance: NA
v_gene: TRBV18
j_gene: TRBJ1-4
d_gene: TRBD1
CDR3aa: CASSSTGGALDEKLFF
CDR3nt: TGTGCCAGCTCAAGTACAGGGGGCGCCTTGGATGAAAAACTGTTTTTT

abundance: NA
v_gene: TRBV7-3
j_gene: TRBJ1-2
d_gene: TRBD1
CDR3aa: CASSLGQGRSYTF
CDR3nt: TGTGCCAGCAGCTTGGGACAGGGGAGAAGCTACACCTTC

abundance: NA
v_gene: TRBV2
j_gene: TRBJ1-2
d_gene: NA
CDR3aa: CASSEQGLAGYTF
CDR3nt: TGTGCCAGCAGTGAGCAGGGCTTGGCTGGCTACACCTTC

abundance: NA
v_gene: TRBV10-1
j_gene: TRBJ2-3
d_gene: TRBD1
CDR3aa: CASSDSGTGKDTQYF
CDR3nt: TGCGCCAGCAGTGATTCCGGGACAGGGAAAGATACGCAGTATTTT

abundance: NA
v_gene: TRBV28
j_gene: TRBJ1-5
d_gene: NA
CDR3aa: CASSGTLGNQPQHF
CDR3nt: TGTGCCAGCAGTGGGACTCTCGGCAATCAGCCCCAGCATTTT

abundance: NA
v_gene: TRBV5-6
j_gene: TRBJ2-1
d_gene: TRBD2
CDR3aa: CASTPGRASYNEQFF
CDR3nt: TGTGCCAGCACACCCGGGAGGGCCTCCTACAATGAGCAGTTCTTC

abundance: NA
v_gene: TRBV7-9
j_gene: TRBJ2-1
d_gene: NA
CDR3aa: CASSFTHMDEQFF
CDR3nt: TGTGCCAGCAGCTTTACTCATATGGATGAGCAGTTCTTC

abundance: NA
v_gene: TRBV5-1
j_gene: TRBJ1-1
d_gene: NA
CDR3aa: CASSATGYTEAFF
CDR3nt: TGCGCCAGCAGCGCGACAGGTTACACTGAAGCTTTCTTT

abundance: once
v_gene: TRBV7-2
j_gene: TRBJ2-7
d_gene: NA
CDR3aa: CASSLATGSFYEQYF
CDR3nt: TGTGCCAGCAGCTTAGCGACTGGCAGCTTCTACGAGCAGTACTTC

abundance: few
v_gene: TRBV6-6
j_gene: TRBJ2-1
d_gene: NA
CDR3aa: CASSQTDYNEQFF
CDR3nt: TGTGCCAGCAGCCAGACAGACTACAATGAGCAGTTCTTC

abundance: few
v_gene: TRBV28
j_gene: TRBJ1-1
d_gene: NA
CDR3aa: CASSFFSTEAFF
CDR3nt: TGTGCCAGCAGTTTTTTCTCTACTGAAGCTTTCTTT

abundance: few
v_gene: TRBV28
j_gene: TRBJ2-5
d_gene: NA
CDR3aa: CASSFYREIQETQYF
CDR3nt: TGTGCCAGCAGTTTTTACAGGGAAATCCAAGAGACCCAGTACTTC

abundance: few
v_gene: TRBV2
j_gene: TRBJ2-1
d_gene: TRBD2
CDR3aa: CASSSWGAGESNNEQFF
CDR3nt: TGTGCCAGCAGTTCTTGGGGAGCGGGAGAGTCCAACAATGAGCAGTTCTTC

abundance: NA
v_gene: TRBV5-4
j_gene: TRBJ1-1
d_gene: NA
CDR3aa: CASSLGGGARGTEAFF
CDR3nt: TGTGCCAGCAGCTTGGGGGGAGGGGCTCGGGGCACTGAAGCTTTCTTT

abundance: NA
v_gene: TRBV7-9
j_gene: TRBJ2-1
d_gene: TRBD2
CDR3aa: CASSRFYSGSSYNEQFF
CDR3nt: TGTGCCAGCAGCCGCTTTTATAGCGGGAGCTCCTACAATGAGCAGTTCTTC

abundance: NA
v_gene: TRBV4-3
j_gene: TRBJ2-2
d_gene: TRBD2
CDR3aa: CASSQLGLGAGEAGELFF
CDR3nt: TGCGCCAGCAGCCAATTGGGACTGGGAGCGGGGGAGGCCGGGGAGCTGTTTTTT

abundance: NA
v_gene: TRBV27
j_gene: TRBJ1-1
d_gene: NA
CDR3aa: CASSLSGLVNTEAFF
CDR3nt: TGTGCCAGCAGTTTAAGTGGACTGGTGAACACTGAAGCTTTCTTT

abundance: NA
v_gene: TRBV9
j_gene: TRBJ1-1
d_gene: NA
CDR3aa: CASSRDTYTEAFF
CDR3nt: TGTGCCAGCAGCAGGGACACCTACACTGAAGCTTTCTTT

abundance: NA
v_gene: TRBV5-4
j_gene: TRBJ1-6
d_gene: NA
CDR3aa: CASSSRNTGTNSPLHF
CDR3nt: TGTGCCAGCAGCTCACGAAATACAGGGACCAATTCACCCCTCCACTTT

abundance: NA
v_gene: TRBV14
j_gene: TRBJ1-4
d_gene: TRBD1
CDR3aa: CASSQDDRGHEQGATEKLFF
CDR3nt: TGTGCCAGCAGCCAAGATGACAGGGGGCATGAACAGGGGGCGACTGAAAAACTGTTTTTT

abundance: once
v_gene: TRBV19
j_gene: TRBJ1-5
d_gene: TRBD1
CDR3aa: CASTSDRDRASQPQHF
CDR3nt: TGTGCCAGTACCTCGGACAGGGATCGGGCCTCTCAGCCCCAGCATTTT

abundance: once
v_gene: TRBV9
j_gene: TRBJ2-1
d_gene: TRBD2
CDR3aa: CASSVAGLAGYNEQFF
CDR3nt: TGTGCCAGCAGCGTAGCCGGACTAGCGGGGTACAATGAGCAGTTCTTC

abundance: NA
v_gene: TRBV5-4
j_gene: TRBJ2-1
d_gene: TRBD2
CDR3aa: CASSLDTLADYYNEQFF
CDR3nt: TGTGCCAGCAGCTTGGACACACTAGCGGACTACTACAATGAGCAGTTCTTC

abundance: NA
v_gene: TRBV27
j_gene: TRBJ2-7
d_gene: TRBD1
CDR3aa: CASSRRTGPYEQYF
CDR3nt: TGTGCCAGCAGTAGACGGACAGGGCCTTACGAGCAGTACTTC